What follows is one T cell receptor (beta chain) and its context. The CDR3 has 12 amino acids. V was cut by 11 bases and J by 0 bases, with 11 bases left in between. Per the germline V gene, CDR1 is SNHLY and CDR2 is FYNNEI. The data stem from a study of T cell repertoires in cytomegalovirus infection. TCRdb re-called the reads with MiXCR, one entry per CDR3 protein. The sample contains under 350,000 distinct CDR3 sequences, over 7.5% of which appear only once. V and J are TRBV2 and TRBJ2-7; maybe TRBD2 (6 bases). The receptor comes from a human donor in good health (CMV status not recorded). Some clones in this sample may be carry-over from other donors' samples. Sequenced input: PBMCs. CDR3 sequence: CAYKTSSYEQYF. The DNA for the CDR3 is TGTGCCTACAAGACTAGCTCCTACGAGCAGTACTTC.